One T cell receptor (beta chain) is described in this entry. Its matching antigen is unknown. These data come from a study of T cell responses to AZD1222 COVID-19 vaccine. This table comes from immunoSEQ multiplex PCR, and its TCRdb copy is limited to in-frame clones, with some not included. The table includes 95,000 to 150,000 clones, 85% to 90% detected once. The study, taken as a whole, reports: White British people made up most donors, females outnumbered males, and clonal diversity was possibly underestimated. Baseline seropositivity occurred in only 5 or 6 AZD1222 recipients. CD4 TCRs associated with vaccination spanned spike, dominating at 160-218 and 743-854.

The junction had 10 bases not matched to a gene; V was cut back by 10 bases and J by 0 bases. The CDR3 totals 16 residues. The germline V gene has CDR1 SEHNR and CDR2 FQNEAQ (reference sequence). The TCR was taken from an adult in good health. This chain connects TRBV7-9 to TRBJ2-3; 10 positions agree with TRBD2. The sequenced sample was peripheral blood, obtained on day 0 of AZD1222 vaccination. DNA for the CDR3: TGTGCCATCCTCTCCCTGACTAGCGGGAGCACAGATACGCAGTATTTT. Translated, it gives CAILSLTSGSTDTQYF.